What follows are 21 T cell receptor beta chains derived from one specimen sequenced in a study of beta chain features in type 1 diabetes. These receptors' antigens are unknown. Since all of the isolated RNA was reverse transcribed, expressed TCRB transcripts were what got sequenced. TCRdb keeps only in-frame clones here, not all; method: immunoSEQ multiplex PCR. The table has about 710,000 clones, about 14% seen once. Study-level findings and limits: TCRB CDR3 length was moderately but significantly reduced in all four CD4+ subsets of Type 1 diabetes patients.

Sequenced: naive CD4+ T cells from blood. These receptors were collected from a man between 18 and 35 years old with type 1 diabetes.

Ten or more counts support this clone. This rearrangement joins TRBV10-3 to TRBJ2-1; D remains ambiguous. The CDR3 has 11 amino acids. Germline values: CDR1 ENHRY, CDR2 SYGVKD. V was pared by 10 bases and J by 6 bases, with 10 bases between. The CDR3 loop reads CATSPGNEQFF. The DNA for the CDR3 is TGTGCCACCTCCCCGGGCAATGAGCAGTTCTTC.

This clone was detected only once. The junction does not match germline at one end; this may be a read error. Other nucleotide sequences in the sample specify the same CDR3. This chain links TRBV30 with TRBJ1-4, with D possibly being TRBD1 (6 bases). Looked up from germline, CDR1 is GTSNPN and CDR2 is SVGIG (reference sequence). The CDR3 consists of 14 residues. DNA for the CDR3: TGTGCCTGGAGTGCATATAACAGGGATGAAAAACTGTTTTTC. Its translation is CAWSAYNRDEKLFF.

This clone was seen a few times. This sequence joins TRBV10-3 and TRBJ1-1; unclear D gene. The CDR3 runs to 16 residues. Deletions cut 7 bases from V and 1 base from J, with 19 bases between. The germline V gene encodes CDR1 ENHRY and CDR2 SYGVKD. As DNA, the CDR3 is TGTGCCATCACGGAGCCGAGAGCCCATCGGAACACTGAAGCTTTCTTT. Translation: CAITEPRAHRNTEAFF.

CDR3 loop: CASSMGVGISNSPLHF. The CDR3 coding sequence is TGTGCCAGCAGTATGGGAGTGGGTATTAGCAACTCACCCCTCCACTTT. V and J are TRBV5-4 and TRBJ1-6; D unclear. The CDR3 length is 16 residues. V shed 5 bases and J shed 10 bases, with 22 bases lying between them. Germline CDR1 SGHNT, CDR2 YYREEE (reference sequence).

This chain links TRBV7-9 with TRBJ1-1; no definite D call. V was pared by 5 bases and J by 7 bases, with 11 bases between. The germline V gene has CDR1 SEHNR and CDR2 FQNEAQ (reference sequence). This CDR3 is 12 amino acids long. CDR3 region: CASSNDWDEAFF. CDR3 DNA sequence: TGTGCCAGCAGCAACGACTGGGATGAAGCTTTCTTT.

The chain is built from TRBV7-9 and TRBJ2-1; possible D gene TRBD2, 5 bases. The V end lost 1 base, the J end lost 6 bases, and 7 bases lay between the germline ends. Germline assignment: CDR1 SEHNR and CDR2 FQNEAQ (reference sequence). This CDR3 has 13 amino acids. The CDR3 spells CASSLGGINEQFF. CDR3 nucleotides: TGTGCCAGCAGCTTAGGAGGGATCAATGAGCAGTTCTTC.

This clone was observed a few times. V and J are TRBV13 and TRBJ2-1; TRBD2 matches at 10 bases. The V and J ends lost 1 base and 2 bases, in that order; junction bases with no gene match: 8. Looked up from germline, CDR1 is PRHDT and CDR2 is FYEKMQ (reference sequence). The CDR3 totals 18 residues. CDR3 nucleotide sequence: TGTGCCAGCAGCTTAGCAGCGGGAGGGCAATCTACCTACAATGAGCAGTTCTTC. It yields the protein CASSLAAGGQSTYNEQFF.

This clone was counted a few times. This chain connects TRBV7-9 to TRBJ1-1; 7 nucleotides match TRBD1. The V and J ends lost 5 bases and 5 bases, in that order; junction bases with no gene match: 5. This CDR3 has 13 amino acids. Germline assignment: CDR1 SEHNR and CDR2 FQNEAQ (reference sequence). DNA of the CDR3: TGTGCCAGCAGCATCGACAGGGAAACTGAAGCTTTCTTT. It is translated as CASSIDRETEAFF.

The CDR3, as DNA: TGTGCCAGCAGCTTGGGTGTCCAGTCCACAGATACGCAGTATTTT. Translated: CASSLGVQSTDTQYF. The V and J genes are TRBV5-8 and TRBJ2-3; D ambiguous. Germline V CDR1 and CDR2: SGHTS, YDEGEE. This CDR3 region has 15 residues. V shed 0 bases and J shed 2 bases, with 10 bases lying between them.

The J gene is TRBJ1-2, the V gene TRBV7-2; D is unclear. V gave up 0 bases and J gave up 4 bases, with 21 bases separating them. Germline assignment: CDR1 SGHTA and CDR2 FQGNSA. There are 18 residues in the CDR3. CDR3 protein: CASSLAPGSGTIVYGYTF. Here the CDR3 DNA reads TGTGCCAGCAGCTTAGCGCCAGGCAGTGGAACGATCGTCTATGGCTACACCTTC.

The rearrangement uses TRBV7-9 and TRBJ2-7; 7 bases are a match to TRBD1. The junction had 5 bases not matched to a gene; V was cut back by 4 bases and J by 5 bases. Germline values: CDR1 SEHNR, CDR2 FQNEAQ (reference sequence). This CDR3 spans 13 amino acids. CDR3 nucleotides: TGTGCCAGCAGCTACCGGGACAGTAACGAGCAGTACTTC. Its translation is CASSYRDSNEQYF.

The J gene is TRBJ1-5, the V gene TRBV28; possibly TRBD1 for D (5 bases). V gave up 2 bases and J gave up 7 bases, with 21 bases separating them. CDR1 is MDHEN, CDR2 SYDVKM, per germline. The CDR3 has 17 residues. CDR3 nucleotide sequence: TGTGCCAGCAGTTTAAGGTGGGAAGCGGCAGGGTCCCAGCCCCAGCATTTT. Translating gives CASSLRWEAAGSQPQHF.

The chain recombines TRBV6-1 with TRBJ1-3, with D maybe TRBD1 (5 bases). Per germline, CDR1 MNHNS and CDR2 SASEGT. V lost 5 bases and J lost 0, with 8 bases in between. This CDR3 is built from 14 residues. The CDR3 reads CASSLTVSGNTIYF. The CDR3 DNA sequence: TGTGCCAGCAGTCTGACAGTCTCTGGAAACACCATATATTTT.

V is TRBV9 and J is TRBJ2-5; 12 bases are shared with TRBD2. CDR3 size: 16 residues. Germline values: CDR1 SGDLS, CDR2 YYNGEE. J was trimmed by 2 bases and V by 0 bases; bases with no gene match: 2. The CDR3 nucleotides read TGTGCCAGCAGCGTAGGGACTAGCGGGGTGCAAGAGACCCAGTACTTC. Protein product: CASSVGTSGVQETQYF.

The V call is TRBV5-1, the J call TRBJ2-2, with a tentative D call TRBD2 (6 bases). CDR3 size: 13 residues. Trimming pared 6 bases from V and 5 bases from J, leaving 11 bases between. CDR1 is SGHRS, CDR2 YFSETQ, per germline. The chain's CDR3 is CASNSGTTGELFF. The CDR3 DNA reads TGCGCCAGCAATAGCGGAACTACCGGGGAGCTGTTTTTT.

This clone was found a few times. J is TRBJ2-6 and V is TRBV11-2; D is possibly TRBD2 (5 bases). Germline V lookup: CDR1 SGHAT, CDR2 FQNNGV. The CDR3 runs to 17 residues. V lost 8 bases and J lost 1, with 18 bases in between. The CDR3 loop is CASLGGGGKSGANVLTF. The CDR3 DNA reads as TGTGCCAGCTTGGGTGGAGGCGGCAAATCTGGGGCCAACGTCCTGACTTTC. The full variable domain, with the rest looked up from reference TRBV11-2 and TRBJ2-6, is EAGVAQSPRYKIIEKRQSVAFWCNPISGHATLYWYQQILGQGPKLLIQFQNNGVVDDSQLPKDRFSAERLKGVDSTLKIQPAKLEDSAVYLCASLGGGGKSGANVLTFGAGSRLTVL.

This clone was seen more than once but under ten times. This rearrangement joins TRBV28 to TRBJ2-7; TRBD1 aligns across 8 bases. Germline V gene data show CDR1 as MDHEN and CDR2 as SYDVKM. The CDR3 length is 15 residues. After removal of 5 bases from V and 1 base from J, the junction contained 7 bases not matched to a gene. The CDR3 is CASSLSTGASYEQYF. The DNA of the CDR3 is TGTGCCAGCAGTCTATCGACAGGGGCGTCCTACGAGCAGTACTTC.

This clone has a handful of counts. The rearrangement links TRBV15 to TRBJ2-2, with D perhaps assigned TRBD1 or TRBD2 (5 bases each). Germline V lookup: CDR1 LNHNV, CDR2 YYDKDF (reference sequence). V was pared by 1 base and J by 6 bases, with 12 bases between. The CDR3 spans 15 residues. As DNA, the CDR3 is TGTGCCACCAGCAGAGTCGGGTTGGGGGCCGGGGAGCTGTTTTTT. Amino acids: CATSRVGLGAGELFF.

This rearrangement joins TRBV1 to TRBJ1-5; the D call in the table, TRBD1, was not verified against the DNA. TRBV1 is marked as a pseudogene. The CDR3 contains 16 residues. DNA for the CDR3: TGCACCAGCAGCCAAAGAGGCGGACAGGGCTGGGGGCCCCAGCATTTT. Translated, it gives CTSSQRGGQGWGPQHF.

This chain uses TRBV5-1 with TRBJ2-1; 8 bases are a match to TRBD2. Trimming took 3 bases from V and 7 from J; bases not matched to a gene: 6. The V gene's germline CDR1 is SGHRS and CDR2 YFSETQ. CDR3 length: 14 residues. The CDR3 sequence: CASSSGLAANEQFF. CDR3 coding DNA: TGCGCCAGCAGCTCAGGACTAGCAGCGAATGAGCAGTTCTTC. The whole variable domain, filled in from reference TRBV5-1 and TRBJ2-1, reads KAGVTQTPRYLIKTRGQQVTLSCSPISGHRSVSWYQQTPGQGLQFLFEYFSETQRNKGNFPGRFSGRQFSNSRSEMNVSTLELGDSALYLCASSSGLAANEQFFGPGTRLTVL.

The chain joins TRBV7-9 to TRBJ2-3; TRBD2 aligns across 8 bases. The CDR3 has 12 residues. Germline CDR1 and CDR2: SEHNR and FQNEAQ (reference sequence). With V trimmed by 5 bases and J by 6 bases, 1 base remained unmatched. CDR3 sequence (DNA): TGTGCCAGCAGCGCTAGCGGGGATACGCAGTATTTT. Encoded protein: CASSASGDTQYF.